The 8 T cell receptor beta chains below come from one sample, sequenced in a study of T-cell memory formation after mild COVID-19 (dated by TCRdb to about 2021). The library was built by means of 5' RACE. Instrument on record: Illumina NovaSeq 6000. TCRdb took the public reads, trimmed them with fastp at Q25, ran MiXCR for clone calling and kept in-frame beta chains. Each record represents a unique CDR3 protein, reported with the most common genes and DNA among its rows. The sample profile shows 350,000 to 400,000 distinct CDR3 sequences; roughly 20% of them were found once. The ten top clones hold approximately 13% of the sample. The sequencing sample was made of PBMCs or a T cell subset sorted from them (not recorded which). All receptors derive from an adult woman who had mild COVID-19 (a few samples of this study predate the infection). The sample titles of this study are shuffled in the database, so cell type and time point are left out; the donor was told from shared clones.

V gene TRBV18 combines with J gene TRBJ2-7; TRBD1 or TRBD2 may be the D gene (6 bases each). The CDR3 contains 17 residues. CDR1 KGHSH and CDR2 LQKENI come from the germline V gene. V was pared by 2 bases and J by 1 base, with 18 bases between. Here the CDR3 reads CASSPVGGAALSYEQYF. The CDR3 DNA reads TGTGCCAGCTCACCAGTCGGGGGCGCAGCGTTATCCTACGAGCAGTACTTC. Using reference TRBV18 and TRBJ2-7 for the parts outside the CDR3, the full variable domain is NAGVMQNPRHLVRRRGQEARLRCSPMKGHSHVYWYRQLPEEGLKFMVYLQKENIIDESGMPKERFSAEFPKEGPSILRIQQVVRGDSAAYFCASSPVGGAALSYEQYFGPGTRLTVT.

The chain has TRBV7-9 and TRBJ1-2; no clear D gene. Trimming cost V 4 bases and J 9 bases, with 21 bases left between them. The CDR3 contains 15 residues. The V gene's germline CDR1 is SEHNR and CDR2 FQNEAQ (reference sequence). CDR3: CASSSDPGASHRYTF. CDR3 bases: TGTGCCAGCAGCTCAGATCCCGGTGCCTCACATCGCTACACCTTC.

This clonotype has more than one count but fewer than ten. This rearrangement joins TRBV7-9 to TRBJ2-7, with 7 bases that match TRBD1. Germline-derived CDR1 and CDR2 are SEHNR and FQNEAQ (reference sequence). The CDR3 extends over 17 amino acids. V gave up 5 bases and J gave up 3 bases; unmatched junction bases: 16. CDR3 sequence (DNA): TGTGCCAGCAGCCCCGAAATTATCCGGGACAGCTTCTACGAGCAGTACTTC. It encodes CASSPEIIRDSFYEQYF.

The rearrangement links TRBV11-3 to TRBJ1-4; 7 bases are a match to TRBD1. Germline V gives CDR1 SGHNT, CDR2 YENEEA. The CDR3 is 14 amino acids. J gave up 6 bases and V 6 bases, and 7 bases lay outside the gene matches. In nucleotides, the CDR3 is TGTGCCAGCAGTCGGAGGGGGCAATATGAAAAACTGTTTTTT. Its protein product is CASSRRGQYEKLFF.

This clonotype turned up a few times. The CDR3: CATSTGLSTEAFF. In DNA form, the CDR3 reads TGTGCCACCTCGACAGGGTTGAGCACTGAAGCTTTCTTT. This sequence joins TRBV6-2 or TRBV6-3 and TRBJ1-1, with TRBD1 identical over 7 bases. The CDR3 loop spans 13 amino acids. With 10 bases clipped from V and 4 bases from J, the junction kept 9 bases outside the gene matches. Germline assignment: CDR1 MNHEY and CDR2 SVGEGT.

This sequence joins TRBV30 and TRBJ1-2, with D unresolved. Deletions cut 2 bases from V and 8 bases from J, with 9 bases between. The CDR3 is made up of 11 amino acids. In germline, CDR1 is GTSNPN, CDR2 SVGIG (reference sequence). The CDR3 sequence: CAWSLPGGYTF. CDR3 DNA: TGTGCCTGGAGTCTCCCCGGGGGCTACACCTTC. Combining the CDR3 with reference TRBV30 and TRBJ1-2 gives the whole variable domain SQTIHQWPATLVQPVGSPLSLECTVEGTSNPNLYWYRQAAGRGLQLLFYSVGIGQISSEVPQNLSASRPQDRQFILSSKKLLLSDSGFYLCAWSLPGGYTFGSGTRLTVV.

This clonotype has a handful of counts. V gene TRBV6-5 combines with J gene TRBJ2-3; 10 nucleotides match TRBD2. Looked up from germline, CDR1 is MNHEY and CDR2 is SVGAGI. This CDR3 spans 18 amino acids. The V gene end was trimmed by 0 bases and the J gene end by 6 bases; junction bases not matched to a gene: 12. CDR3 protein: CASSYSILAGASTDTQYF. For the CDR3, the DNA is TGTGCCAGCAGTTACTCGATTCTAGCGGGGGCCTCCACCGATACGCAGTATTTT.

The chain couples TRBV7-9 to TRBJ2-2; the D gene is possibly TRBD1 (5 bases). V lost 7 bases, J lost 3 bases, and 12 bases lay in between. The germline gives CDR1 SEHNR, CDR2 FQNEAQ (reference sequence). The CDR3 is made up of 14 amino acids. The CDR3 DNA reads as TGTGCCAGCATCCTCAGGGCTTACACCGGGGAGCTGTTTTTT. It codes for CASILRAYTGELFF.